The source of this TCR beta chain is a study of T cell responses to AZD1222 COVID-19 vaccine. The germline gives CDR1 SQVTM, CDR2 ANQGSEA. The V and J ends lost 7 bases and 3 bases respectively, with 12 bases between them. CDR3 length: 12 residues. Assay: immunoSEQ multiplex PCR; the TCRdb copy retains only in-frame clones and omits some. The sample lists 130,000 to 150,000 clones; 82% were seen once. The chain combines TRBV29-1 with TRBJ1-1; D might be TRBD1 (5 bases). Source: peripheral blood, taken on day 0 of MenACWY control vaccination. This receptor was taken from an adult in good health. CDR3 protein: CSATVMDTEAFF. In nucleotides, the CDR3 is TGCAGCGCGACAGTGATGGACACTGAAGCTTTCTTT.